The clone carrying this T cell receptor beta chain was detected once. What it binds is unknown. The study ran its PCR with 60 Vbeta and 13 Jbeta primers. Some clones are missing from TCRdb's copy, which holds only in-frame ones; the method was immunoSEQ multiplex PCR. The sample shows some 120,000 clones, 81% of them seen only once. The germline V gene encodes CDR1 WSHSY and CDR2 SAAADI. Losses at the gene ends were 9 bases for V and 1 base for J; bases not matched to a gene: 8. The CDR3 runs to 14 residues. The data stem from a study of cytomegalovirus exposure and HLA in healthy donors. Whole-study results and caveats: An analysis that came later showed most CMV-associated TCR beta chains appearing HLA-restricted.

This receptor was identified in a man in his late teens or twenties in good health and CMV-seronegative. V and J are TRBV10-2 and TRBJ2-7; TRBD1 matches 8 bases. Sequencing was carried out using PBMCs. For the CDR3, the DNA is TGCGCCAGTAGGGGACAGGAAATTTCCTACGAGCAGTACTTC. Translated, it gives CASRGQEISYEQYF.